This T cell receptor (beta chain) was identified in a study of regulatory T cells in long-lasting Graves disease. The germline gives CDR1 MNHGY, CDR2 SVAAGI. The CDR3 totals 15 residues. The ends were cut back, 1 base at V and 1 base at J, with 10 bases in the middle. The authors built TCR beta libraries using iRepertoire HTBI primers and Arm-PCR of CDR3 regions. MiXCR, applied by TCRdb to the multiplex PCR reads, yields one record per CDR3 protein. The sample shows 440,000 or so distinct CDR3 sequences, 14% to 15% of them seen only once. A note on this clonotype: As yet, its antigen is unknown.

Noted time point: newly diagnosed GD, antithyroid drugs for less than 3 months. RNA isolated from PBMCs was used to make the TCR library. Regarding the study as a whole: Public clonotype sharing was higher in persistent than newly diagnosed patients.

The same specimen was also included in a second study, on T cells in Graves' hyperthyroidism and ophthalmopathy. That work states: Criteria for exclusion of patients were uncontrolled infection, other autoimmune disease, pregnancy or lactation. HTBI primers were the set used in a first-round RT-PCR of the TCR CDR3.

The genes are TRBV6-9 and TRBJ1-1; D unclear. The sequencing used peripheral blood mononuclear cells (PBMCs), collected at new diagnosis, from a patient treated with antithyroid drugs. The source is a woman in her twenties or thirties with Graves disease. This CDR3 reads CASSYYRSGNTEAFF. The CDR3 region has the DNA TGTGCCAGCAGTTATTATCGAAGTGGGAACACTGAAGCTTTCTTT.